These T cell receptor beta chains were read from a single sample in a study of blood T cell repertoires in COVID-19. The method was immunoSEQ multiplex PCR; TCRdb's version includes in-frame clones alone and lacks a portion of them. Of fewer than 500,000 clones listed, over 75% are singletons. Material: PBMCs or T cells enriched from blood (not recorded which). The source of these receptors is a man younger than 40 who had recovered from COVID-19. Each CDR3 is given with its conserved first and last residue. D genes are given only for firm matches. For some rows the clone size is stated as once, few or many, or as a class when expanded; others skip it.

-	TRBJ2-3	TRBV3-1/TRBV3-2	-	TGTGCCAGCAGCCCTCAGGAGGGTACGCAGTATTTT	CASSPQEGTQYF
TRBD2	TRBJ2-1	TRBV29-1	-	TGCAGCGTTGACAGACCCGGGACTAGCGGGAGTAATGAGCAGTTCTTC	CSVDRPGTSGSNEQFF
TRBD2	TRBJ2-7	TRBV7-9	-	TGTGCCAGCAGAAGCGGGAGGGCCTACGAGCAGTACTTC	CASRSGRAYEQYF
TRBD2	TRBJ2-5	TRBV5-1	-	TGCGCCAGCAGCACGTATACTAAGACGGGGGGATTTCGGTTAGAGACCCAGTACTTC	CASSTYTKTGGFRLETQYF
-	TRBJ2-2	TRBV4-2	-	TGTGCCAGCAGCCAAGAACTCCCGGGACACGGAGCTGGTGGGGCCGGGGAGCTGTTTTTT	CASSQELPGHGAGGAGELFF
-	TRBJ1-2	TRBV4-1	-	TGCGCCAGCAGCCAAGACGGAGGGGCCGGGCGGAACTATGGCTACACCTTC	CASSQDGGAGRNYGYTF
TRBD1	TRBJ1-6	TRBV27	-	TGTGCCAGCAGTCTTGGGACAGCCAATTCACCCCTCCACTTT	CASSLGTANSPLHF
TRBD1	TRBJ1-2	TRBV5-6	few	TGTGCCAGCAGCGAACAGGGGTTTGGCTACACCTTC	CASSEQGFGYTF
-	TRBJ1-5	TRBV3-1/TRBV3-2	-	TGTGCCAGCAGCCAGAGATCGGGGGGCACCCAGCATTTT	CASSQRSGGTQHF
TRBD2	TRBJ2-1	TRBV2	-	TGTGCCAGCACGATAGCGGGAGGTCGCAATGAGCAGTTCTTC	CASTIAGGRNEQFF
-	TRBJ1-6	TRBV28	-	TGTGCCAGCAGTATCGGACAGTTCAGTTCACCCCTCCACTTT	CASSIGQFSSPLHF
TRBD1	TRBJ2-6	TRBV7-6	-	TGTGCCAGCAGCTTGGGACAGGTGTTCTCTGGGGCCAACGTCCTGACTTTC	CASSLGQVFSGANVLTF
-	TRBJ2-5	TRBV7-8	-	TGTGCCAGCAGCCGTCTAGGAGAGACCCAGTACTTC	CASSRLGETQYF
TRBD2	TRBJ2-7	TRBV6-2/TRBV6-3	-	TGTGCCAGCAGTTACGCCTCCAGCGGGACCTTTGAGCAGTACTTC	CASSYASSGTFEQYF
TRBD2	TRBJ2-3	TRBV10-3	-	TGTGCCATCAGTAGTCTAGCGGGAGTGAGCACAGATACGCAGTATTTT	CAISSLAGVSTDTQYF
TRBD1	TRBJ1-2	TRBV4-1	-	TGCGCCAGCAGGACAATGCCACAGGGGACGGAGGGCTACACCTTC	CASRTMPQGTEGYTF
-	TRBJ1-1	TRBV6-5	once	TGTGCCAGCAGGCGAGCAGGGATGGCCACTGAAGCTTTCTTT	CASRRAGMATEAFF
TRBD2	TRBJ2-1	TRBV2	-	TGTGCCAGCAGTGAAGCTTTGGGGACGGGGACTAGCGGGAGGAATGAGCAGTTCTTC	CASSEALGTGTSGRNEQFF
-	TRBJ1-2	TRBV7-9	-	TGTGCCAGCAGCTTATCCTCCAGGATTAACTATGGCTACACCTTC	CASSLSSRINYGYTF
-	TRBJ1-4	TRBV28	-	TGTGCCAGCGAGACCGCAATCGGGGAAAAACTGTTTTTT	CASETAIGEKLFF
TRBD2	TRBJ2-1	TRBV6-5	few	TGTGCCAGCAGGAACGTAGCGGGAGTCTACAATGAGCAGTTCTTC	CASRNVAGVYNEQFF
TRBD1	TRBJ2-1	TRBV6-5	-	TGTGCCAGCACCGGAAGGACAGGGGGTCGCGATGAGCAGTTCTTC	CASTGRTGGRDEQFF
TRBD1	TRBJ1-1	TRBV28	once	TGTGCCAGCAGTCCGGGACAGGGGCCCCCTGAAGCTTTCTTT	CASSPGQGPPEAFF
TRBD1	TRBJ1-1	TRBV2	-	TGTGCCAGCAGGGGACAGGGAGTTAACACTGAAGCTTTCTTT	CASRGQGVNTEAFF
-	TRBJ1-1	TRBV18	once	TGTGCCAGCTCACCTAGCAGATTGAACACTGAAGCTTTCTTT	CASSPSRLNTEAFF
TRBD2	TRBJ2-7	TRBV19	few	TGTGCCAGTAGTGCTTCTAGCGGGACCCGCTCCTACGAGCAGTACTTC	CASSASSGTRSYEQYF
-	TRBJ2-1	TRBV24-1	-	TGTGCCACCAGTGATTACAAAAGCTCCTACAATGAGCAGTTCTTC	CATSDYKSSYNEQFF
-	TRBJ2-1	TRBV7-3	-	TGTGCCAGCAGCTTAAGGGAGCGAACCTCCTACAATGAGCAGTTCTTC	CASSLRERTSYNEQFF
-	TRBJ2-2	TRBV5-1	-	TGCGCCAGCAGCTCGAGGGGGACCGGGGAGCTGTTTTTT	CASSSRGTGELFF
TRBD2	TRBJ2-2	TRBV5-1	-	TGCGCCAGCAGCTTGGTAATAGCGGGATCGTACACCGGGGAGCTGTTTTTT	CASSLVIAGSYTGELFF
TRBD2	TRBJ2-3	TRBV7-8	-	TGTGCCAGCAGCCCGGGACTAGGGGGGTCGGGGACGCAGTATTTT	CASSPGLGGSGTQYF
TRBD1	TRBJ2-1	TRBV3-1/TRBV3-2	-	TGTGCCAGCAGCCAAGCCGGGACAGGGGGTATTGAGCAGTTCTTC	CASSQAGTGGIEQFF
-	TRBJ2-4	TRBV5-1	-	TGCGCCAGCAGCTATGGACAGAACGAACGAGTCAAAAACATTCAGTACTTC	CASSYGQNERVKNIQYF
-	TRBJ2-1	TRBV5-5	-	TGTGCCAGCAGCTTGATCCGGACATCGAGCAATGAGCAGTTCTTC	CASSLIRTSSNEQFF
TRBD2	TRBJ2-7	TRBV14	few	TGTGCCAGCAGCTCCCCCTCTAGCGGGGTCCGCGGCGAGCAGTACTTC	CASSSPSSGVRGEQYF